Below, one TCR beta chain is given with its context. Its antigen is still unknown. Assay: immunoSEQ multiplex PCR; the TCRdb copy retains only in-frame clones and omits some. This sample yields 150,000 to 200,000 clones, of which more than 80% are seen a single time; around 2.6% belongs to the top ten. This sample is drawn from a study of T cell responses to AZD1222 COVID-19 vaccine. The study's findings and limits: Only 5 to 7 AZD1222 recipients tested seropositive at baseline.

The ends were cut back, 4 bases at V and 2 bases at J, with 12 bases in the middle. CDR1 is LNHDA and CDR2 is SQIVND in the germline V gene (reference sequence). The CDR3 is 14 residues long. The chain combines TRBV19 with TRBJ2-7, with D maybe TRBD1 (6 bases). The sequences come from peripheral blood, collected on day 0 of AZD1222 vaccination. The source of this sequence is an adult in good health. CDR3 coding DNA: TGTGCCAGTAGTACAAACAGGGCCGCCTACGAGCAGTACTTC. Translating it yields CASSTNRAAYEQYF.